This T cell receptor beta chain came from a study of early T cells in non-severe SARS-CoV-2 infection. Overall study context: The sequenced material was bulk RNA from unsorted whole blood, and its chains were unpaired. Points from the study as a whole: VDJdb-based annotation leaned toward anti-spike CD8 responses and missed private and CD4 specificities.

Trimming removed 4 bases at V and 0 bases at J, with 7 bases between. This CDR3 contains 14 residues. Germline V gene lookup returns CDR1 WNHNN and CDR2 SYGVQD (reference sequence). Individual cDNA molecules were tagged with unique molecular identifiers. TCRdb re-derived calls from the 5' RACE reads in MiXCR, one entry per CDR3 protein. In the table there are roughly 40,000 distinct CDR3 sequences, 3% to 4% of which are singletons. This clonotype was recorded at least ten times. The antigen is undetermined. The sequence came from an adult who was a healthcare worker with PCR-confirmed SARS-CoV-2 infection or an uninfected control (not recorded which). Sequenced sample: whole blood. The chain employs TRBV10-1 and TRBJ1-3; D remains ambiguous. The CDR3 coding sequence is TGCGCCAGCAGTGCGGGGTACTCTGGAAACACCATATATTTT. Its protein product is CASSAGYSGNTIYF.